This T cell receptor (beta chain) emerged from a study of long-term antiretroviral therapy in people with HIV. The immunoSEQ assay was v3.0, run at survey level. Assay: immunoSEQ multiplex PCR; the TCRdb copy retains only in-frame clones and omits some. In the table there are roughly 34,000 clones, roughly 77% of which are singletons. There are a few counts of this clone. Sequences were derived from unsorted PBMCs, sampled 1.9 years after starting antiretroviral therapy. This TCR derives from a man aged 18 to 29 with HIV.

CDR3 DNA: TGCGCCAGCAGCCAAGTATCTAGCTCCTACAATGAGCAGTTCTTC. This encodes CASSQVSSSYNEQFF. The genes are TRBV4-1 and TRBJ2-1; D remains ambiguous. Trimming left V 1 base short and J 0 bases short, with 7 bases between. This CDR3 spans 15 amino acids. CDR1 is MGHRA and CDR2 is YSYEKL in the germline V gene.